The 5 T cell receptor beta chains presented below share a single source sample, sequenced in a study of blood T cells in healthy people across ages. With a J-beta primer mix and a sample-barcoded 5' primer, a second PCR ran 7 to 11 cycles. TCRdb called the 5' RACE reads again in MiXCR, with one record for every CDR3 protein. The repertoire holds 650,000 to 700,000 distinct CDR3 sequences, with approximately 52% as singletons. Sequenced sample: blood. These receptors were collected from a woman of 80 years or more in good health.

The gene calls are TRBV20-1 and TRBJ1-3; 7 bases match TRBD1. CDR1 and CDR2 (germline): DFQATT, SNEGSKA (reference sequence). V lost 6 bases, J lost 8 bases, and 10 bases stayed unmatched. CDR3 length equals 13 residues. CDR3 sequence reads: CSAKPTGIDTIYF. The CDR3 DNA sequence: TGCAGTGCCAAGCCGACAGGGATTGACACCATATATTTT.

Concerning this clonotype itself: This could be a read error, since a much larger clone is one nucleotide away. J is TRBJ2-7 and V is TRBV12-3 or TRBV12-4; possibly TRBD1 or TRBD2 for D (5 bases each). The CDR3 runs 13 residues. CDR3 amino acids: CASSPGPSDEQYF. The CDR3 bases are TGTGCCAGCAGCCCGGGGCCCTCCGACGAGCAGTACTTC.

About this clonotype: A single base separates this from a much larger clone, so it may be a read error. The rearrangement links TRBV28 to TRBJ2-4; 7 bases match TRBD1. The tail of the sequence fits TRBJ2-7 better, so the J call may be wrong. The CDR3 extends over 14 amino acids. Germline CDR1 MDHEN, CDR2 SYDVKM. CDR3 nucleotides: TGTGCCAGCGGTTTAGACAGGGTCGGGTCCGAGCAGTACTTC. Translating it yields CASGLDRVGSEQYF.

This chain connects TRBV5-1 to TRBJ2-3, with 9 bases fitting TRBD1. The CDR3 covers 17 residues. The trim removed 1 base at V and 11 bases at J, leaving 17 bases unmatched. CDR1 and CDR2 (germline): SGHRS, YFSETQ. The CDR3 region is CASSLSMGQGLYNEQYF. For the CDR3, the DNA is TGCGCCAGCAGCTTGTCTATGGGACAGGGCCTCTACAATGAGCAGTATTTT.

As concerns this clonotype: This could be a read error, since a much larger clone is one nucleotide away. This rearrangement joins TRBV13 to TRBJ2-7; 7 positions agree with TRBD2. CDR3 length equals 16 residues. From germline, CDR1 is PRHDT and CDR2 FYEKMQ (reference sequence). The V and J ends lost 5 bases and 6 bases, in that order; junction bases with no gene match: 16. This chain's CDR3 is CASSLSREALPSEQYF. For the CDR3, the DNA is TGTGCCAGCAGCCTCAGTCGGGAGGCTCTCCCCTCCGAGCAGTACTTC.